The 21 T cell receptor beta chains in this list originate from one sample, sequenced in a study of blood T cell repertoires in COVID-19. Clones were read by immunoSEQ multiplex PCR, and TCRdb kept only the in-frame ones, dropping some. The profile shows about 42,000 clones, over 75% of them singletons. What was sequenced was peripheral blood. These receptor sequences come from a man younger than 40 with active or convalescent COVID-19.

The J gene is TRBJ1-2, the V gene TRBV28, with D unclear. The CDR3 runs to 11 residues. V was shortened by 6 bases and J by 4 bases, with 6 bases between the two germline ends. In germline, CDR1 is MDHEN, CDR2 SYDVKM. CDR3 residues: CASRGAYGYTF. The DNA for the CDR3 is TGTGCCAGCAGGGGCGCCTATGGCTACACCTTC.

This clone is medium-sized (0.01 to 0.1%) in the sample. The rearrangement links TRBV7-9 to TRBJ1-2; D might be TRBD1 (5 bases). From germline, CDR1 is SEHNR and CDR2 FQNEAQ (reference sequence). Trimming pared 2 bases from V and 6 bases from J, leaving 16 bases between. This CDR3 is built from 15 residues. The CDR3 is CASSLKAQGSDGYTF. The CDR3 DNA reads TGTGCCAGCAGCTTAAAAGCCCAGGGTTCGGATGGCTACACCTTC.

This sequence joins TRBV18 and TRBJ2-1; 7 nucleotides match TRBD2. This CDR3 has 13 amino acids. Trimming at V came to 3 bases and at J to 7 bases, leaving 3 bases not matched to a gene. The germline CDR1 and CDR2 sequences are KGHSH and LQKENI. CDR3 residues: CASSPPSGNEQFF. CDR3 nucleotide sequence: TGTGCCAGCTCACCCCCTAGCGGTAATGAGCAGTTCTTC.

The genes are TRBV23-1 and TRBJ2-7; TRBD2 matches at 9 bases. TRBV23-1 falls under the ORF class, with uncertain function. V lost 2 bases to trimming and J lost 4 bases; unmatched junction nucleotides: 12. The CDR3 is 17 residues long. The CDR3 is CASSQNEYLAGIYEQYV. The CDR3 DNA reads as TGCGCCAGCAGTCAAAACGAGTATCTAGCGGGAATATACGAGCAGTACGTC.

The chain recombines TRBV2 with TRBJ2-7; D might be TRBD2 (5 bases). The CDR3 consists of 11 residues. With 1 base removed from V and 9 bases from J, the gap between germline ends came to 7 bases. CDR1 SNHLY and CDR2 FYNNEI come from the germline V gene. CDR3 in amino acids: CASSEERAQYF. In DNA form, the CDR3 reads TGTGCCAGCAGTGAAGAGAGGGCGCAGTACTTC.

Remarks on this clone: A read error may produce the germline difference seen at one junction end. The V gene is TRBV7-2, the J gene TRBJ2-1; D is perhaps TRBD2 (5 bases). Germline V lookup: CDR1 SGHTA, CDR2 FQGNSA. This CDR3 is 15 amino acids long. CDR3 sequence (DNA): TGTGCCAGCACACTGTCCGGGATCTCCAACAATGAGCAGTTCTTC. Translation gives CASTLSGISNNEQFF.

The chain links TRBV11-2 to TRBJ1-4, with 9 bases aligning to TRBD1. The V gene's germline CDR1 is SGHAT and CDR2 FQNNGV. V was pared by 1 base and J by 0 bases, with 6 bases of the junction left unmatched. The CDR3 sequence is 18 residues long. CDR3 DNA: TGTGCCAGCAGCTTAGCTGGGGACAGGGCTGCAACTAATGAAAAACTGTTTTTT. Protein sequence: CASSLAGDRAATNEKLFF. Based on the CDR3 plus reference TRBV11-2 and TRBJ1-4, the full variable domain is EAGVAQSPRYKIIEKRQSVAFWCNPISGHATLYWYQQILGQGPKLLIQFQNNGVVDDSQLPKDRFSAERLKGVDSTLKIQPAKLEDSAVYLCASSLAGDRAATNEKLFFGSGTQLSVL.

The rearrangement joins TRBV27 to TRBJ1-2; 9 bases are a match to TRBD1. Germline V gene sequence: CDR1 MNHEY, CDR2 SMNVEV (reference sequence). There are 15 residues in the CDR3. J lost 5 bases, V lost 3 bases, and 7 bases had no gene match. This chain's CDR3 is CASSFVPGQGYGYTF. CDR3 in DNA: TGTGCCAGCAGTTTCGTTCCGGGACAGGGATATGGCTACACCTTC.

The rearrangement links TRBV7-3 to TRBJ2-1; 10 bases map to TRBD2. Trimming removed 2 bases from V and 7 bases from J; junction bases left unmatched: 11. CDR1 is SGHTA, CDR2 FQGTGA, per germline. The CDR3 runs to 17 residues. This CDR3 is CASSLGAWASGGNEQFF. CDR3 sequence (DNA): TGTGCCAGCAGCTTAGGGGCTTGGGCTAGCGGGGGTAATGAGCAGTTCTTC.

V is TRBV11-3 and J is TRBJ2-5; 9 bases are shared with TRBD2. Germline loops: CDR1 SGHNT, CDR2 YENEEA. After removal of 4 bases from V and 2 bases from J, the junction contained 5 bases not matched to a gene. The length of the CDR3 is 15 residues. The CDR3 spells CASSYGLATQETQYF. Here the CDR3 DNA reads TGTGCCAGCAGCTATGGACTAGCGACACAAGAGACCCAGTACTTC. The variable domain in full, completed from reference TRBV11-3 and TRBJ2-5, reads EAGVVQSPRYKIIEKKQPVAFWCNPISGHNTLYWYLQNLGQGPELLIRYENEEAVDDSQLPKDRFSAERLKGVDSTLKIQPAELGDSAVYLCASSYGLATQETQYFGPGTRLLVL.

The V call is TRBV3-1 (or the pseudogene TRBV3-2), the J call TRBJ1-1, with D possibly being TRBD1 (6 bases). CDR3 length: 14 residues. Germline CDR1 LGHDT, CDR2 YNNKEL (reference sequence). V was pared by 1 base and J by 6 bases, with 12 bases between. This CDR3 reads CASSQAAGVAEAFF. CDR3 sequence (DNA): TGTGCCAGCAGCCAAGCCGCAGGGGTAGCTGAAGCTTTCTTT.

The chain joins TRBV28 to TRBJ2-1, with 7 positions matching TRBD1. This CDR3 is 12 amino acids long. Germline V gene data show CDR1 as MDHEN and CDR2 as SYDVKM. The trim removed 5 bases at V and 15 bases at J, leaving 10 bases unmatched. The CDR3 DNA follows: TGTGCCAGCAGTGGCCAGAACAGGGGTGGGTTCTTC. Translating it yields CASSGQNRGGFF. Filled out from reference TRBV28 and TRBJ2-1, the complete variable domain reads DVKVTQSSRYLVKRTGEKVFLECVQDMDHENMFWYRQDPGLGLRLIYFSYDVKMKEKGDIPEGYSVSREKKERFSLILESASTNQTSMYLCASSGQNRGGFFGPGTRLTVL.

V and J are TRBV4-3 and TRBJ2-3; perhaps TRBD1 as D (6 bases). The CDR3 extends over 14 amino acids. Germline CDR1 LGHNA, CDR2 YSLEER. With 6 bases removed from V and 1 base from J, the gap between germline ends came to 11 bases. CDR3 region: CASSQGIGTDTQYF. For the CDR3, the DNA is TGCGCCAGCAGTCAGGGGATCGGCACAGATACGCAGTATTTT.

The genes are TRBV29-1 and TRBJ2-5, with 7 positions matching TRBD1. Germline CDR1 reads SQVTM; CDR2 reads ANQGSEA. V shed 1 base and J 9 bases; nucleotides not matched to a gene: 8. The CDR3 consists of 13 residues. For the CDR3, the DNA is TGCAGCGTTGAAGGCGACAGGGTCCGGGCCCAGTACTTC. Translated, it gives CSVEGDRVRAQYF.

A single count supports this clone. The V call is TRBV11-3, the J call TRBJ1-1; 9 bases line up with TRBD1. Germline CDR1 SGHNT, CDR2 YENEEA. There are 15 residues in the CDR3. V trimming: 1 base; J trimming: 10 bases; junction bases outside the gene matches: 10. CDR3 protein: CASSLGTGTGLLAFF. The CDR3 DNA reads as TGTGCCAGCAGCTTAGGCACCGGGACAGGGCTTTTAGCTTTCTTT.

The chain has TRBV5-1 and TRBJ2-7; D ambiguous. In germline, CDR1 is SGHRS, CDR2 YFSETQ. This CDR3 has 10 amino acids. V was cut by 7 bases and J by 12 bases, with 14 bases left in between. CDR3 loop: CASFGSRLYV. The CDR3 DNA sequence: TGCGCCAGCTTTGGGTCGAGGTTGTACGTC.

The CDR3 loop reads CASSLVGQGSSYGYTF. CDR3 coding DNA: TGTGCCAGCAGCTTGGTGGGACAGGGGAGTTCCTATGGCTACACCTTC. This rearrangement joins TRBV5-4 to TRBJ1-2; 10 positions agree with TRBD1. J gave up 4 bases and V 0 bases, and 6 bases lay outside the gene matches. CDR3 length: 16 amino acids. From germline, CDR1 is SGHNT and CDR2 YYREEE (reference sequence).

This clone was observed a single time. The J gene is TRBJ1-2, the V gene TRBV6-6, with TRBD1 identical over 7 bases. Germline CDR1 is MNHNY and CDR2 is SVGAGI (reference sequence). The CDR3 contains 15 residues. Trimming removed 5 bases from V and 8 bases from J; junction bases left unmatched: 14. The CDR3 DNA sequence: TGTGCCAGCAGTACAAATAGGGACAGTCATGACGGCTACACCTTC. Translated: CASSTNRDSHDGYTF.

The chain couples TRBV7-6 to TRBJ2-3; 9 positions match TRBD2. V was pared by 1 base and J by 1 base, with 6 bases of the junction left unmatched. The germline V gene has CDR1 SGHVS and CDR2 FNYEAQ. CDR3 length: 17 residues. This chain's CDR3 is CASSLGGSGGRTDTQYF. In nucleotides, the CDR3 is TGTGCCAGCAGCTTAGGGGGTAGCGGGGGTCGCACAGATACGCAGTATTTT.

V usage is TRBV5-6 and J usage is TRBJ2-2; D might be TRBD2 (6 bases). CDR3 length: 14 residues. Germline CDR1 is SGHDT and CDR2 is YYEEEE. V lost 3 bases to trimming and J lost 7 bases, with 13 bases between them. CDR3: CASSSGTLYGELFF. In DNA, the CDR3 is TGTGCCAGCAGCTCCGGGACTCTTTACGGGGAGCTGTTTTTT. Together with reference TRBV5-6 and TRBJ2-2, the CDR3 gives the full variable domain: DAGVTQSPTHLIKTRGQQVTLRCSPKSGHDTVSWYQQALGQGPQFIFQYYEEEERQRGNFPDRFSGHQFPNYSSELNVNALLLGDSALYLCASSSGTLYGELFFGEGSRLTVL.

The chain couples TRBV4-1 to TRBJ2-7; D is undetermined. The germline gives CDR1 MGHRA, CDR2 YSYEKL. V gave up 0 bases and J gave up 6 bases, with 12 bases separating them. The CDR3 contains 14 residues. The CDR3 reads CASSQELFQAEQYF. In DNA form, the CDR3 reads TGCGCCAGCAGCCAAGAGCTTTTCCAAGCCGAGCAGTACTTC.